Below, 30 T cell receptor beta chains from the same sample are listed, as sequenced in a study of shared T cell receptors in the human thymus. Here immunoSEQ multiplex PCR was the method, and the copy in TCRdb shows in-frame clones only, minus some. This table holds around 340,000 clones, roughly 94% found once. Sequenced material: thymocytes. The receptors were sampled from a human donor.

The chain uses TRBV27 and TRBJ1-1; D unclear. The CDR3 runs to 13 residues. In germline, CDR1 is MNHEY, CDR2 SMNVEV (reference sequence). Trimming removed 0 bases from V and 9 bases from J, with 11 bases in between. The DNA of the CDR3 is TGTGCCAGCAGTTTATCCCTGAATGTGAAAGCTTTCTTT. Amino acids: CASSLSLNVKAFF.

This clone appeared a single time. The genes are TRBV18 and TRBJ2-5, with D hard to call. Trimming removed 5 bases at V and 3 bases at J, with 4 bases between. The CDR3 is 11 amino acids. The germline V gene encodes CDR1 KGHSH and CDR2 LQKENI. CDR3 sequence (DNA): TGTGCCAGCTCATCAGAAGAGACCCAGTACTTC. Amino acids: CASSSEETQYF.

This clone was found once. J is TRBJ2-3 and V is TRBV15; TRBD2 matches at 11 bases. CDR3 length: 17 residues. Germline loops: CDR1 LNHNV, CDR2 YYDKDF (reference sequence). Losses at the gene ends were 5 bases for V and 2 bases for J; bases not matched to a gene: 9. In nucleotides, the CDR3 is TGTGCCACCAGCTGGCTGGGACTAGCGGAAAACACAGATACGCAGTATTTT. This gives the protein CATSWLGLAENTDTQYF.

The genes are TRBV7-9 and TRBJ2-7, with D perhaps matching TRBD1 (5 bases). The CDR3 extends over 14 amino acids. V gave up 5 bases and J gave up 2 bases, with 13 bases separating them. Germline lookup yields CDR1 SEHNR and CDR2 FQNEAQ (reference sequence). CDR3 in amino acids: CASSPKYRTYEQYF. In DNA, the CDR3 is TGTGCCAGCAGCCCGAAATACAGGACCTACGAGCAGTACTTC.

This clone was recorded only once. The CDR3 region is CASSSGLGEQFF. As DNA, the CDR3 is TGCGCCAGCAGCTCGGGACTCGGTGAGCAGTTCTTC. V is TRBV5-1 and J is TRBJ2-1; D is possibly TRBD2 (6 bases). V lost 3 bases to trimming and J lost 9 bases, with 10 bases between them. The CDR3 consists of 12 residues. From germline, CDR1 is SGHRS and CDR2 YFSETQ.

The chain carries TRBV19 and TRBJ2-3, with 8 bases aligning to TRBD1. The V and J ends lost 7 bases and 0 bases, in that order; junction bases with no gene match: 6. CDR3 length: 15 amino acids. Germline V gene lookup returns CDR1 LNHDA and CDR2 SQIVND (reference sequence). Here the CDR3 reads CASTQGAFSTDTQYF. In nucleotides, the CDR3 is TGTGCCAGTACCCAGGGGGCGTTTAGCACAGATACGCAGTATTTT.

The chain links TRBV5-8 to TRBJ2-1, with D possibly being TRBD1 (5 bases). Per germline, CDR1 SGHTS and CDR2 YDEGEE. V lost 7 bases and J lost 3, with 14 bases in between. The CDR3 length is 14 residues. The DNA for the CDR3 is TGTGCCAGCCCCCCCGACAGCATCTACAATGAGCAGTTCTTC. Translating gives CASPPDSIYNEQFF.

The chain joins TRBV21-1 to TRBJ2-1; the D segment call TRBD1 is taken from the table without a DNA check. TRBV21-1 is classified as a pseudogene. The CDR3 consists of 14 residues. The CDR3 DNA reads as TGTGCCAGCAGCAAAGAGGGGACAGGGACCGAGCAGTTCTTC. This encodes CASSKEGTGTEQFF.

Note on this clone: This specimen includes other DNA sequences encoding the same CDR3. V gene TRBV27 combines with J gene TRBJ1-2; 8 bases align to TRBD1. The CDR3 sequence is 13 residues long. Trimming removed 5 bases from V and 6 bases from J; junction bases left unmatched: 5. Germline V gives CDR1 MNHEY, CDR2 SMNVEV (reference sequence). DNA of the CDR3: TGTGCCAGCAGTCTCGGACAGGGTGATGGCTACACCTTC. It translates to CASSLGQGDGYTF.

The chain links TRBV5-6 to TRBJ2-1, with D possibly matching TRBD2 (5 bases). Trimming removed 1 base from V and 5 bases from J, with 16 bases in between. The germline V gene has CDR1 SGHDT and CDR2 YYEEEE. The length of the CDR3 is 16 residues. The CDR3 DNA is TGTGCCAGCAGCTTGCTTACTAGTGAAGGGAACAATGAGCAGTTCTTC. Its translation is CASSLLTSEGNNEQFF.

The rearrangement uses TRBV7-9 and TRBJ1-4, with D unclear. This CDR3 is 15 amino acids long. Germline assignment: CDR1 SEHNR and CDR2 FQNEAQ (reference sequence). V was shortened by 1 base and J by 6 bases, with 12 bases between the two germline ends. The CDR3 bases are TGTGCCAGCAGCTTAGGCCGGGCTGAGGATGAAAAACTGTTTTTT. It translates to CASSLGRAEDEKLFF.

The V and J genes are TRBV4-1 and TRBJ1-5; no clear D. The V and J ends lost 0 bases and 10 bases respectively, with 10 bases between them. The germline V gene has CDR1 MGHRA and CDR2 YSYEKL. The CDR3 is made up of 13 amino acids. The DNA for the CDR3 is TGCGCCAGCAGCCAAGAGGGCGGTCGACCCCAGCATTTT. Its protein is CASSQEGGRPQHF.

Here the CDR3 DNA reads TGTGCCAGTAGTCAGAGACTAGCGAACAATGAGCAGTTCTTC. Translated, it gives CASSQRLANNEQFF. The V gene is TRBV19, the J gene TRBJ2-1, with 8 positions matching TRBD2. J gave up 5 bases and V 5 bases, and 5 bases lay outside the gene matches. Germline CDR1 reads LNHDA; CDR2 reads SQIVND (reference sequence). CDR3 length equals 14 residues.

This chain joins TRBV7-2 and TRBJ2-7, with D unclear. Trimming shortened V by 5 bases and J by 1 base, and 12 bases separated the two germline ends. CDR1 is SGHTA, CDR2 FQGNSA, per germline. CDR3 length: 14 residues. The CDR3 protein is CASSPFRPSYEQYF. The DNA of the CDR3 is TGTGCCAGCAGCCCCTTTAGGCCTTCCTACGAGCAGTACTTC.

The genes are TRBV6-1 and TRBJ2-5; 7 bases match TRBD2. The germline gives CDR1 MNHNS, CDR2 SASEGT. V gave up 2 bases and J gave up 4 bases; unmatched junction bases: 13. The CDR3 consists of 17 residues. Written as DNA, the CDR3 is TGTGCCAGCAGTGAATGGGTTTTGGCGGGAGTTTCAGAGACCCAGTACTTC. Encoded protein: CASSEWVLAGVSETQYF.

The J gene is TRBJ1-5, the V gene TRBV6-1; D is ambiguous. The CDR3 runs to 11 residues. Germline V gene sequence: CDR1 MNHNS, CDR2 SASEGT. The V and J ends lost 6 bases and 9 bases respectively, with 9 bases between them. CDR3 DNA sequence: TGTGCCAGCAGGGGCGGATGGCCCCAGCATTTT. This encodes CASRGGWPQHF.

Only one count was recorded for this clone. This chain joins TRBV5-6 and TRBJ2-1, with D possibly TRBD2 on 7 matching bases. CDR1 is SGHDT, CDR2 YYEEEE, per germline. The CDR3 consists of 16 residues. V was clipped by 0 bases and J by 7 bases, with 17 bases between them. This chain's CDR3 is CASSLEWRERGNEQFF. The CDR3 coding sequence is TGTGCCAGCAGCTTGGAGTGGCGGGAGAGGGGGAATGAGCAGTTCTTC.

The J gene is TRBJ1-2, the V gene TRBV5-1; 7 nucleotides match TRBD1. Germline assignment: CDR1 SGHRS and CDR2 YFSETQ. Unmatched junction bases numbered 5, after V lost 3 bases and J lost 3 bases. The CDR3 contains 14 residues. As DNA, the CDR3 is TGCGCCAGCAGCTGGGATGGGACAGACTATGGCTACACCTTC. It specifies CASSWDGTDYGYTF.

The DNA of the CDR3 is TGTGCCACGTATAAAATGGGGCCAACCATGAACACTGAAGCTTTCTTT. Translation gives CATYKMGPTMNTEAFF. The chain has TRBV28 and TRBJ1-1, with TRBD1 as a possible D gene (5 bases). Germline V lookup: CDR1 MDHEN, CDR2 SYDVKM. The V end lost 10 bases, the J end lost 0 bases, and 21 bases lay between the germline ends. This CDR3 is built from 16 residues.

The sample holds one count of this clone. This chain links TRBV5-1 with TRBJ2-7; a weak D match, TRBD1 (6 bases). V shed 8 bases and J shed 5 bases, with 17 bases lying between them. Germline values: CDR1 SGHRS, CDR2 YFSETQ. This CDR3 contains 13 residues. The CDR3 DNA is TGCGCCAGTCGGACAGCCGTTTCTGACGAGCAGTACTTC. It codes for CASRTAVSDEQYF. The whole variable domain, remainder taken from reference TRBV5-1 and TRBJ2-7, is KAGVTQTPRYLIKTRGQQVTLSCSPISGHRSVSWYQQTPGQGLQFLFEYFSETQRNKGNFPGRFSGRQFSNSRSEMNVSTLELGDSALYLCASRTAVSDEQYFGPGTRLTVT.

The rearrangement links TRBV12-5 to TRBJ2-1, with 10 bases fitting TRBD2. This CDR3 is built from 17 residues. CDR1 and CDR2 from the germline V gene are LGHNT and FRNRAP. V lost 5 bases, J lost 4 bases, and 11 bases stayed unmatched. The CDR3 coding sequence is TGTGCTAGTGGTAACCCCGGACCTAGCGGGAGATACAATGAGCAGTTCTTC. It encodes CASGNPGPSGRYNEQFF. The variable domain in full, with the rest retrieved from reference TRBV12-5 and TRBJ2-1, is DARVTQTPRHKVTEMGQEVTMRCQPILGHNTVFWYRQTMMQGLELLAYFRNRAPLDDSGMPKDRFSAEMPDATLATLKIQPSEPRDSAVYFCASGNPGPSGRYNEQFFGPGTRLTVL.

V and J are TRBV7-6 and TRBJ2-7; TRBD1 might be the D (5 bases). Deletions cut 7 bases from V and 6 bases from J, with 16 bases between. The CDR3 is 13 amino acids. Germline CDR1 reads SGHVS; CDR2 reads FNYEAQ. Here the CDR3 reads CASTPQRGFEQYF. CDR3 nucleotides: TGTGCCAGCACCCCCCAAAGGGGTTTCGAGCAGTACTTC. Full variable domain (outside the CDR3, taken from reference TRBV7-6 and TRBJ2-7): GAGVSQSPRYKVTKRGQDVALRCDPISGHVSLYWYRQALGQGPEFLTYFNYEAQQDKSGLPNDRFSAERPEGSISTLTIQRTEQRDSAMYRCASTPQRGFEQYFGPGTRLTVT.

This CDR3 is CASSHPSSASSIQYF. DNA for the CDR3: TGCGCCAGCAGCCATCCTAGTTCGGCTAGTTCCATTCAGTACTTC. The chain is built from TRBV4-1 and TRBJ2-4, with no clear D. The V gene's germline CDR1 is MGHRA and CDR2 YSYEKL. V lost 3 bases, J lost 9 bases, and 18 bases lay in between. The CDR3 contains 15 residues.

Written as DNA, the CDR3 is TGCGCCAGCAGCCCCACCGGGACTAGCGGGAATATCTCCTACAATGAGCAGTTCTTC. It translates to CASSPTGTSGNISYNEQFF. This chain joins TRBV5-1 and TRBJ2-1, with 13 bases lining up with TRBD2. V shed 4 bases and J 0 bases; nucleotides not matched to a gene: 10. CDR1 is SGHRS, CDR2 YFSETQ, per germline. The CDR3 has 19 amino acids.

The CDR3, as DNA: TGCAGTGCATTGAGGTACGAGCAGTACTTC. Its translation is CSALRYEQYF. The chain links TRBV20-1 to TRBJ2-7; no clear D gene. This CDR3 is built from 10 residues. Germline loops: CDR1 DFQATT, CDR2 SNEGSKA (reference sequence). V lost 6 bases and J lost 4, with 7 bases in between.

The chain links TRBV6-1 to TRBJ1-4, with 8 bases identical to TRBD1. Losses at the gene ends were 3 bases for V and 8 bases for J; bases not matched to a gene: 11. The CDR3 runs 16 residues. Germline V lookup: CDR1 MNHNS, CDR2 SASEGT. The CDR3 region has the DNA TGTGCCAGCAGTGATGGCAGGGGGCGCGACTGGGAAAAACTGTTTTTT. Translated, it gives CASSDGRGRDWEKLFF.

The sample holds one count of this clone. The chain carries TRBV25-1 and TRBJ2-1; D gene ambiguous. The CDR3 sequence is 12 residues long. V lost 5 bases, J lost 12 bases, and 14 bases lay in between. Germline V lookup: CDR1 MGHDK, CDR2 SYGVNS. CDR3 in DNA: TGTGCCAGCAGTCCCCCCCTACCACCGCAGTTCTTC. Its translation is CASSPPLPPQFF.

The genes are TRBV14 and TRBJ2-3; tentatively, D is TRBD1 or TRBD2 (7 bases each). Germline CDR1 and CDR2: SGHDN and FVKESK. V was pared by 3 bases and J by 4 bases, with 20 bases between. The CDR3 extends over 17 amino acids. CDR3 loop: CASSHGTESGKSDTQYF. The CDR3 nucleotides read TGTGCCAGCAGCCATGGGACAGAAAGCGGGAAATCAGATACGCAGTATTTT. Using reference TRBV14 and TRBJ2-3 for the parts outside the CDR3, the full variable domain is EAGVTQFPSHSVIEKGQTVTLRCDPISGHDNLYWYRRVMGKEIKFLLHFVKESKQDESGMPNNRFLAERTGGTYSTLKVQPAELEDSGVYFCASSHGTESGKSDTQYFGPGTRLTVL.

This chain joins TRBV19 and TRBJ2-1; D not certain. Trimming removed 7 bases at V and 6 bases at J, with 13 bases between. Per germline, CDR1 LNHDA and CDR2 SQIVND (reference sequence). This CDR3 has 13 amino acids. CDR3 amino acids: CASTVDEGNEQFF. The CDR3 coding sequence is TGTGCCAGTACAGTAGACGAAGGCAATGAGCAGTTCTTC.

The rearrangement joins TRBV14 to TRBJ1-1, with D unclear. This CDR3 is built from 13 residues. Per the germline V gene, CDR1 is SGHDN and CDR2 is FVKESK. V lost 0 bases to trimming and J lost 7 bases, with 9 bases between them. CDR3 coding DNA: TGTGCCAGCAGCCAAGAAAGGGTCGTTGAAGCTTTCTTT. This gives the protein CASSQERVVEAFF.